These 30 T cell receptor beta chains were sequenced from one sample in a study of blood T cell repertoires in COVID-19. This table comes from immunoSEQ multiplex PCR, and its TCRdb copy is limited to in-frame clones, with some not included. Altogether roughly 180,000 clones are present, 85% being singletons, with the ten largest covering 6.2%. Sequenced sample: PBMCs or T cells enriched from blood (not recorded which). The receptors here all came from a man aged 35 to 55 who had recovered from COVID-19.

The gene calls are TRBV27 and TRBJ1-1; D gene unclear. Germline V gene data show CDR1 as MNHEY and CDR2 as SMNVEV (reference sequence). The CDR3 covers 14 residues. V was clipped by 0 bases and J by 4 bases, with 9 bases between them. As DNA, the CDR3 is TGTGCCAGCAGTTTATCAGGACTGCTCACTGAAGCTTTCTTT. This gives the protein CASSLSGLLTEAFF.

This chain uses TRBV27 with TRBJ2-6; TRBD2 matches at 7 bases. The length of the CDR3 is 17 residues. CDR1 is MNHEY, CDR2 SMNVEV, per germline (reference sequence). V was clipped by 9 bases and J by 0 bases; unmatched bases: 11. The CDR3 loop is CARANGGNPSGANVLTF. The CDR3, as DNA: TGTGCCAGGGCCAACGGGGGGAATCCCTCTGGGGCCAACGTCCTGACTTTC. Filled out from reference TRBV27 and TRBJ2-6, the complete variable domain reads EAQVTQNPRYLITVTGKKLTVTCSQNMNHEYMSWYRQDPGLGLRQIYYSMNVEVTDKGDVPEGYKVSRKEKRNFPLILESPSPNQTSLYFCARANGGNPSGANVLTFGAGSRLTVL.

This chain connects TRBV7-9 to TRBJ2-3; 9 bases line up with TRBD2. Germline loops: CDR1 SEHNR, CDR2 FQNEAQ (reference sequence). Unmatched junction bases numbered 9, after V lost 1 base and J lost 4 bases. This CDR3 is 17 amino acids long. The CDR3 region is CASSLDVAGDGADTQYF. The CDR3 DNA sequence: TGTGCCAGCAGCTTAGATGTAGCGGGGGATGGGGCAGATACGCAGTATTTT. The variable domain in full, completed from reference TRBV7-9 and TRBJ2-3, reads DTGVSQNPRHKITKRGQNVTFRCDPISEHNRLYWYRQTLGQGPEFLTYFQNEAQLEKSRLLSDRFSAERPKGSFSTLEIQRTEQGDSAMYLCASSLDVAGDGADTQYFGPGTRLTVL.

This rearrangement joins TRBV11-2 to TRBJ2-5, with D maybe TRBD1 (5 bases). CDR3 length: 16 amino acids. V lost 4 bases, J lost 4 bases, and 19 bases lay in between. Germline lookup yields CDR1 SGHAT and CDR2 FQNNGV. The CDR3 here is CASSSRIAGYSETQYF. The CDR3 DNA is TGTGCCAGCAGCTCTCGAATCGCAGGGTACTCAGAGACCCAGTACTTC.

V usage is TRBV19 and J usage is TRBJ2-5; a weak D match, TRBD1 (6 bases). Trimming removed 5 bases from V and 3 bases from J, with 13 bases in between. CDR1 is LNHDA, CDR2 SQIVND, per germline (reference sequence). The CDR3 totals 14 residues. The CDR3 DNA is TGTGCCAGTAGTGTTCTGGACAGCGAAGAGACCCAGTACTTC. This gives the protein CASSVLDSEETQYF.

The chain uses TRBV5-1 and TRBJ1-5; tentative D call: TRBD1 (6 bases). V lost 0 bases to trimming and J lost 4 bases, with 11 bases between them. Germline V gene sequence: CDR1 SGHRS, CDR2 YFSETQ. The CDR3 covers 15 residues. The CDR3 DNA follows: TGCGCCAGCAGCTTGGATGGGACACCTAATCAGCCCCAGCATTTT. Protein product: CASSLDGTPNQPQHF.

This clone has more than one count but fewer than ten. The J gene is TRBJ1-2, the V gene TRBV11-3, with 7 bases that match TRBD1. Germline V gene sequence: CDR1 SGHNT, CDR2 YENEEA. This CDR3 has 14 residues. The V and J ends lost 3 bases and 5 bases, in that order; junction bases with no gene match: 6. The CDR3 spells CASSFDREGYGYTF. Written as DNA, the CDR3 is TGTGCCAGCAGCTTTGACAGGGAAGGGTATGGCTACACCTTC.

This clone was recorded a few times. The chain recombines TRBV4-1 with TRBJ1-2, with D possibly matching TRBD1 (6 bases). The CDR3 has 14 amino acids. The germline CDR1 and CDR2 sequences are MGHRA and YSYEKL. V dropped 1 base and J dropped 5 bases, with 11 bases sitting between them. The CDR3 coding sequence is TGCGCCAGCAGCCAAGGGACAGCACATTATGGCTACACCTTC. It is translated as CASSQGTAHYGYTF.

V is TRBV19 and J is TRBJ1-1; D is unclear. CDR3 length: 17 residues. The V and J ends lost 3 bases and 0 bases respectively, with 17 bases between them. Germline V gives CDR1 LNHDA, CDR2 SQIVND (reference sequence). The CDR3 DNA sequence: TGTGCCAGTAGTATCCAGCTAGACCCTTCCTTGAACACTGAAGCTTTCTTT. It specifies CASSIQLDPSLNTEAFF.

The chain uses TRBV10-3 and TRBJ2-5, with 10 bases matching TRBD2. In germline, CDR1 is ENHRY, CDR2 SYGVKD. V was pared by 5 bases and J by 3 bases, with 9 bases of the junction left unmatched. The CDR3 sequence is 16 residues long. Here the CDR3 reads CAISTTGTSVKETQYF. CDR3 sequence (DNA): TGTGCCATCAGTACGACCGGGACTAGCGTGAAAGAGACCCAGTACTTC.

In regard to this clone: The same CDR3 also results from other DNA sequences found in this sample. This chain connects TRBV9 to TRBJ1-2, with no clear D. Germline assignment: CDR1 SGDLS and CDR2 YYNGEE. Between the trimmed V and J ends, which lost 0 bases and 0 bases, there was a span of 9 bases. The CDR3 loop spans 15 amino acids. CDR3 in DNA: TGTGCCAGCAGCGTAGGGCAGGTTCCTAACTATGGCTACACCTTC. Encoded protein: CASSVGQVPNYGYTF.

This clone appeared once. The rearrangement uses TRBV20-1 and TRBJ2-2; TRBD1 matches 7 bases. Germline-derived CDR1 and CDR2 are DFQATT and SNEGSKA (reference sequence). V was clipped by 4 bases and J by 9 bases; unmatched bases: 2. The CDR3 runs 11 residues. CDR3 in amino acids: CSAKGGWELFF. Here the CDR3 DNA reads TGCAGTGCTAAAGGGGGCTGGGAGCTGTTTTTT.

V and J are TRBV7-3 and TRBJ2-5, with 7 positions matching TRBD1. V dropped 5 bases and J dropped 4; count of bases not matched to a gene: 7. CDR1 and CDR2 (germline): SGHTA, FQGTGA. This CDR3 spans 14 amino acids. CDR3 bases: TGTGCCAGCAGCCCAACAGGGGCCGGAGAGACCCAGTACTTC. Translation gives CASSPTGAGETQYF. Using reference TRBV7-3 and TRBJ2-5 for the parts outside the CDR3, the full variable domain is GAGVSQTPSNKVTEKGKYVELRCDPISGHTALYWYRQSLGQGPEFLIYFQGTGAADDSGLPNDRFFAVRPEGSVSTLKIQRTERGDSAVYLCASSPTGAGETQYFGPGTRLLVL.

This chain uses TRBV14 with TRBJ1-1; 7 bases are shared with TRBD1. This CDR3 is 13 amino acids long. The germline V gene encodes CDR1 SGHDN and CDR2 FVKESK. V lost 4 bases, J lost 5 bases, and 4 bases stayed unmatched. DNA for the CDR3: TGTGCCAGCAGCCTCCTCAGGGGGACTGAAGCTTTCTTT. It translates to CASSLLRGTEAFF.

In DNA form, the CDR3 reads TGTGCCAGCAGCCAAGCCTCGGCAGGGCCAAGAAACGAGCAGTACTTC. Protein product: CASSQASAGPRNEQYF. The rearrangement uses TRBV3-1 (or the pseudogene TRBV3-2) and TRBJ2-7; D might be TRBD1 (5 bases). This CDR3 has 16 residues. The germline V gene encodes CDR1 LGHDT and CDR2 YNNKEL (reference sequence). V lost 1 base, J lost 5 bases, and 18 bases lay in between.

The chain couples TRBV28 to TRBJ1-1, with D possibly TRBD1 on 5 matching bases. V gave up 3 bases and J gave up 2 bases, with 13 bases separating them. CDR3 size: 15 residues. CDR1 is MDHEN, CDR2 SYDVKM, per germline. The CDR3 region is CASSFPREENTEAFF. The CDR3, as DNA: TGTGCCAGCAGTTTTCCCAGGGAGGAAAACACTGAAGCTTTCTTT.

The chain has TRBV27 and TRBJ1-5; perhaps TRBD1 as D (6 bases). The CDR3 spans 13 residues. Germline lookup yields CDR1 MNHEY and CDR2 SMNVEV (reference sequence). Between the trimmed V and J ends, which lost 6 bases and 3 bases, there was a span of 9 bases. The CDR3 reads CASRDSINQPQHF. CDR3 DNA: TGTGCCAGCAGGGACAGCATCAATCAGCCCCAGCATTTT.

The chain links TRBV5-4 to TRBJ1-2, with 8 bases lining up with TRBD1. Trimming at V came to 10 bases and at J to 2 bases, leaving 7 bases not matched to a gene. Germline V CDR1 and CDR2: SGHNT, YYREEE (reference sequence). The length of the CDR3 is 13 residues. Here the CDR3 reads CAAKGQANYGYTF. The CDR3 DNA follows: TGTGCCGCAAAGGGACAGGCCAACTATGGCTACACCTTC. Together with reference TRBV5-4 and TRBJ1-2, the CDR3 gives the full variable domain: ETGVTQSPTHLIKTRGQQVTLRCSSQSGHNTVSWYQQALGQGPQFIFQYYREEENGRGNFPPRFSGLQFPNYSSELNVNALELDDSALYLCAAKGQANYGYTFGSGTRLTVV.

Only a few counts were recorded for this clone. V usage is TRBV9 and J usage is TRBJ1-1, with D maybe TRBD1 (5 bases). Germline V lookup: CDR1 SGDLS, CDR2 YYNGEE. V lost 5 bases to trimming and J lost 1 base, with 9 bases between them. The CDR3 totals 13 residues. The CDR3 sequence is CASSYTGNTEAFF. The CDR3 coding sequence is TGTGCCAGCAGTTACACAGGGAACACTGAAGCTTTCTTT.

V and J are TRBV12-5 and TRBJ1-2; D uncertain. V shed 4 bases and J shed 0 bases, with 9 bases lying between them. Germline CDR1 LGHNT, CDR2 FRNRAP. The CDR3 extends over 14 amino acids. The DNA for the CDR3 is TGTGCTAGTGGTTCACTTATTTCTAACTATGGCTACACCTTC. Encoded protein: CASGSLISNYGYTF.

This CDR3 is CASSGLAGVGERYF. CDR3 bases: TGTGCCAGCTCCGGACTAGCGGGAGTGGGGGAGCGGTATTTT. The chain links TRBV28 to TRBJ2-3, with 13 bases fitting TRBD2. The CDR3 loop spans 14 amino acids. V shed 8 bases, J shed 14 bases, and the junction held 13 bases outside the gene matches. CDR1 is MDHEN and CDR2 is SYDVKM in the germline V gene.

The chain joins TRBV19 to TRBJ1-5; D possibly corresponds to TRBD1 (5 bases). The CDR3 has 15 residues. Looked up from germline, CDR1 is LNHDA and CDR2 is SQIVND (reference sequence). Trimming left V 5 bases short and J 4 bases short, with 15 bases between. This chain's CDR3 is CASSPGIRSNQPQHF. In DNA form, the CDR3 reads TGTGCCAGTAGTCCAGGGATCAGATCGAATCAGCCCCAGCATTTT.

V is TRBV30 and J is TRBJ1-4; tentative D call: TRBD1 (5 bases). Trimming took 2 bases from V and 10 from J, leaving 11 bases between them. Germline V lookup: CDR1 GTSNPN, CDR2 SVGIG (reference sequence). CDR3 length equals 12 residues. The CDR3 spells CAWSSQGGKLFF. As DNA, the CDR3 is TGTGCCTGGAGTTCGCAGGGAGGAAAACTGTTTTTT.

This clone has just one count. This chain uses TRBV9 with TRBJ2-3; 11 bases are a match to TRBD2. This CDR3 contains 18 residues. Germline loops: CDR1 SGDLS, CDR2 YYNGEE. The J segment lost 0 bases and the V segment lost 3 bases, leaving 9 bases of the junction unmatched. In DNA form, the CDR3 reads TGTGCCAGCAGCGCCGGGACTAGCGGAAGGACTAGCACAGATACGCAGTATTTT. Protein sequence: CASSAGTSGRTSTDTQYF. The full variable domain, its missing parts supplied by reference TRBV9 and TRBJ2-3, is DSGVTQTPKHLITATGQRVTLRCSPRSGDLSVYWYQQSLDQGLQFLIQYYNGEERAKGNILERFSAQQFPDLHSELNLSSLELGDSALYFCASSAGTSGRTSTDTQYFGPGTRLTVL.

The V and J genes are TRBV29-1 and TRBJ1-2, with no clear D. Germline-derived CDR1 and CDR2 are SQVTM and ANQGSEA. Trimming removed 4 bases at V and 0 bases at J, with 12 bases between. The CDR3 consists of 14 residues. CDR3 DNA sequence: TGCAGCGTTGGTGGTACGGGAGCTAACTATGGCTACACCTTC. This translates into CSVGGTGANYGYTF.

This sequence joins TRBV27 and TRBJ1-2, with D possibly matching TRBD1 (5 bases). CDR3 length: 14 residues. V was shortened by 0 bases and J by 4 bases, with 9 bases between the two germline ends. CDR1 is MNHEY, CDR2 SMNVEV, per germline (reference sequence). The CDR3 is CASSLSRGGYGYTF. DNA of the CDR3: TGTGCCAGCAGTTTATCTAGGGGCGGCTATGGCTACACCTTC.

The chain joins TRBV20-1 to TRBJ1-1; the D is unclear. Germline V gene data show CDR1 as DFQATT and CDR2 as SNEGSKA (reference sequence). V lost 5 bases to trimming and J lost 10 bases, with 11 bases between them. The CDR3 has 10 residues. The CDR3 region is CSAPGVGAFF. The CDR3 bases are TGCAGTGCTCCTGGAGTGGGAGCTTTCTTT.

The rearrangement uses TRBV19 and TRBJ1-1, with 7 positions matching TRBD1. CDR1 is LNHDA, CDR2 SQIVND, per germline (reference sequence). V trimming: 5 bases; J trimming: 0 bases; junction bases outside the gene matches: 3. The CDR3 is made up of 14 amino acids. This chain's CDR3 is CASSPTGMNTEAFF. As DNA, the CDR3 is TGTGCCAGTAGTCCGACAGGGATGAACACTGAAGCTTTCTTT. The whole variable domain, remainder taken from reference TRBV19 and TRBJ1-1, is DGGITQSPKYLFRKEGQNVTLSCEQNLNHDAMYWYRQDPGQGLRLIYYSQIVNDFQKGDIAEGYSVSREKKESFPLTVTSAQKNPTAFYLCASSPTGMNTEAFFGQGTRLTVV.

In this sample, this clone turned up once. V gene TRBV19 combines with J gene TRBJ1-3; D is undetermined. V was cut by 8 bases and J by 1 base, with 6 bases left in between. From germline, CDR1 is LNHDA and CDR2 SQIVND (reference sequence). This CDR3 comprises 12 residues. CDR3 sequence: CASGESGNTIYF. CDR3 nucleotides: TGTGCCAGTGGGGAGTCTGGAAACACCATATATTTT.

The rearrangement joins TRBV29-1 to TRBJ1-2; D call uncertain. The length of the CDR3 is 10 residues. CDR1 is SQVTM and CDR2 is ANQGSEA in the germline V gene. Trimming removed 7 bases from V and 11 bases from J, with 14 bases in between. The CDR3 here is CSARSSGYTF. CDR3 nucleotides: TGCAGCGCTCGGTCCTCCGGGTACACCTTC.